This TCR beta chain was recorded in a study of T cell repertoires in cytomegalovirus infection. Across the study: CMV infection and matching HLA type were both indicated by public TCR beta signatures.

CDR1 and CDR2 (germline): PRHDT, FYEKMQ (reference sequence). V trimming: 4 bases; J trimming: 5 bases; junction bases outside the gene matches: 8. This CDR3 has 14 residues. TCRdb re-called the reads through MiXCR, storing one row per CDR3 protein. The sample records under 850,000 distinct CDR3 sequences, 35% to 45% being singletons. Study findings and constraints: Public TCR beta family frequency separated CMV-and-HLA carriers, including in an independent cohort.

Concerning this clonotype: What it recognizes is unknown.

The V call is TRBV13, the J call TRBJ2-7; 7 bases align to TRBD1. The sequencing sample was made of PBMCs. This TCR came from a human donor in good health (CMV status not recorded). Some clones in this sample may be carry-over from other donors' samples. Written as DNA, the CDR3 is TGTGCCAGCAGCTCGGGACAGCCACCAAACGAGCAGTACTTC. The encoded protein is CASSSGQPPNEQYF. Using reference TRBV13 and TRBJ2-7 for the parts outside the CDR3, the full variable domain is AAGVIQSPRHLIKEKRETATLKCYPIPRHDTVYWYQQGPGQDPQFLISFYEKMQSDKGSIPDRFSAQQFSDYHSELNMSSLELGDSALYFCASSSGQPPNEQYFGPGTRLTVT.